This is a list of T cell receptor beta chains from one sample in a study of spatial heterogeneity in lung cancer. TCRdb used MiXCR to reprocess the 5' RACE reads, holding one entry per CDR3 protein. The table includes tens of thousands of distinct CDR3 sequences, approximately 12% detected once. Source: PBMCs, taken at surgery. The receptor set was obtained from a male donor with early-stage non-small cell lung cancer. Both conserved end residues are part of each CDR3. D genes are given only for firm matches. Rows give clone size only sometimes, using once, few, many, or a class for an expanded clone.

d_gene	abundance	v_gene	j_gene	CDR3aa	CDR3nt
-	few	TRBV28	TRBJ1-2	CASSLTPRGYTF	TGTGCCAGCAGTTTAACTCCGCGGGGCTACACCTTC
-	many	TRBV28	TRBJ2-5	CASQEGGLETQYF	TGTGCCAGCCAAGAGGGGGGCCTAGAGACCCAGTACTTC
-	few	TRBV6-5	TRBJ1-2	CASSWGHGATNGYTF	TGTGCCAGCAGTTGGGGACACGGAGCGACCAATGGCTACACCTTC
-	-	TRBV12-3/TRBV12-4	TRBJ1-2	CASTATVFSGYTF	TGTGCCAGCACCGCGACAGTATTTTCTGGCTACACCTTC
-	many	TRBV29-1	TRBJ2-2	CSVELADTGELFF	TGCAGCGTTGAACTGGCGGACACCGGGGAGCTGTTTTTT
-	-	TRBV9	TRBJ2-3	CASSSKMMGSFPDTQYF	TGTGCCAGCAGCTCTAAAATGATGGGGAGCTTCCCAGATACGCAGTATTTT
TRBD1	-	TRBV13	TRBJ1-1	CASSPRTGSAFF	TGTGCCAGCAGCCCCCGGACAGGGAGTGCTTTCTTT
TRBD1	many	TRBV20-1	TRBJ2-3	CSARDRGSDTQYF	TGCAGTGCTAGGGACAGGGGCTCAGATACGCAGTATTTT
-	few	TRBV2	TRBJ2-1	CASSSGLPRQFF	TGTGCCAGCAGCTCAGGACTGCCAAGGCAGTTCTTC
TRBD1	-	TRBV12-3/TRBV12-4	TRBJ2-6	CASSEGQGDSGANVLTF	TGTGCCAGCAGTGAGGGACAGGGGGACTCTGGGGCCAACGTCCTGACTTTC
-	-	TRBV4-2	TRBJ2-3	CASSKGTGDTQYF	TGTGCCAGCAGCAAAGGGACGGGAGATACGCAGTATTTT
-	few	TRBV3-2	TRBJ2-7	CASSHIGGSPSGLQGPAYEQYF	TGTGCCAGCAGCCATATCGGGGGGTCCCCTAGCGGGTTACAGGGACCGGCCTACGAGCAGTACTTC
TRBD2	few	TRBV7-7	TRBJ2-1	CASSLSGSGRYYNEQFF	TGTGCTAGCAGCTTATCGGGTAGCGGGAGGTATTACAATGAGCAGTTCTTC
TRBD2	few	TRBV20-1	TRBJ2-1	CSASRFRRAGGNEQFF	TGCAGTGCTAGTAGGTTTCGGAGAGCGGGAGGGAATGAGCAGTTCTTC
TRBD2	few	TRBV6-1	TRBJ2-1	CASRLSGRMNEQFF	TGTGCCAGCAGACTTAGCGGGAGGATGAATGAGCAGTTCTTC
TRBD1	many	TRBV6-5	TRBJ2-6	CASSYDRVWPVLTF	TGTGCCAGCAGTTACGACAGGGTCTGGCCCGTCCTGACTTTC
-	-	TRBV3-1	TRBJ2-3	CASSQDDGITDTQYF	TGTGCCAGCAGCCAAGATGACGGGATCACAGATACGCAGTATTTT
-	-	TRBV4-3	TRBJ1-1	CASSEGVLNTEAFF	TGCGCCAGCAGCGAGGGGGTTTTGAACACTGAAGCTTTCTTT
TRBD1	many	TRBV30	TRBJ2-7	CAWSVGTGLYEQYF	TGTGCCTGGAGTGTTGGGACAGGATTATACGAGCAGTACTTC
TRBD1	few	TRBV20-1	TRBJ2-2	CSASGPGQMFATGELFF	TGCAGTGCTAGTGGGCCGGGACAGATGTTTGCAACCGGGGAGCTGTTTTTT
-	many	TRBV11-3	TRBJ1-5	CASSLGRGEHQPQHF	TGTGCCAGCAGCTTAGGACGAGGGGAACATCAGCCCCAGCATTTT
TRBD2	-	TRBV5-6	TRBJ2-5	CASSLALAGAGETQYF	TGTGCCAGCAGCTTGGCTCTAGCGGGAGCAGGGGAGACCCAGTACTTC
TRBD1	-	TRBV30	TRBJ2-3	CAWSWDRGTDTQYF	TGTGCCTGGAGTTGGGACAGGGGAACAGATACGCAGTATTTT
TRBD2	-	TRBV20-1	TRBJ2-3	CSAMGGGNAGGSTDTQYF	TGCAGTGCTATGGGGGGAGGTAATGCGGGAGGGAGCACAGATACGCAGTATTTT
-	-	TRBV10-3	TRBJ2-5	CTISGGYQETQYF	TGTACCATCAGTGGCGGGTACCAAGAGACCCAGTACTTC
TRBD1	few	TRBV29-1	TRBJ1-1	CSVLRTGQDTEAFF	TGCAGCGTTCTTCGGACAGGGCAGGACACTGAAGCTTTCTTT
-	few	TRBV10-1	TRBJ2-7	CASSDGRHEQYF	TGCGCCAGCAGTGATGGGAGGCACGAGCAGTACTTC
TRBD1	-	TRBV20-1	TRBJ1-2	CSARTGGGYGYTF	TGCAGTGCGCGGACAGGGGGTGGTTATGGCTACACCTTC
-	-	TRBV5-1	TRBJ1-5	CASKTRPSNQPQHF	TGCGCCAGCAAAACCAGGCCGTCGAATCAGCCCCAGCATTTT